These T cell receptor beta chains were read from a single sample in a study of blood T cell repertoires in COVID-19. Here immunoSEQ multiplex PCR was the method, and the copy in TCRdb shows in-frame clones only, minus some. The repertoire has about 88,000 clones, roughly 88% of them found once; the top ten carry 2.9%. Sequences were obtained from peripheral blood. These receptor sequences come from an elderly woman with acute or convalescent COVID-19. The CDR3 runs from the conserved cysteine through the conserved F or W. The order of the fields is CDR3 protein, J gene, V gene.

cdr3_aa: CAWSLRDTEAFF
j_call: TRBJ1-1
v_call: TRBV30

cdr3_aa: CASSLLAQGVYGYTF
j_call: TRBJ1-2
v_call: TRBV7-9

cdr3_aa: CASSVAGQGGTDTQYF
j_call: TRBJ2-3
v_call: TRBV9

cdr3_aa: CASSPRGGDNEQFF
j_call: TRBJ2-1
v_call: TRBV18

cdr3_aa: CATSPPSGRGETQYF
j_call: TRBJ2-5
v_call: TRBV15

cdr3_aa: CASSRGEGNQPQHF
j_call: TRBJ1-5
v_call: TRBV7-9

cdr3_aa: CASSAGLALDEQFF
j_call: TRBJ2-1
v_call: TRBV2

cdr3_aa: CASSPPRTGSNYGYTF
j_call: TRBJ1-2
v_call: TRBV11-1

cdr3_aa: CASSPNYGYTF
j_call: TRBJ1-2
v_call: TRBV12-3/TRBV12-4

cdr3_aa: CASSYTTGDGYTF
j_call: TRBJ1-2
v_call: TRBV6-5

cdr3_aa: CASSQDLLLEQYF
j_call: TRBJ2-7
v_call: TRBV4-3

cdr3_aa: CASSPLSGIGGDQPQHF
j_call: TRBJ1-5
v_call: TRBV18

cdr3_aa: CASSERGGYGYTF
j_call: TRBJ1-2
v_call: TRBV6-4

cdr3_aa: CSVATGTAQFF
j_call: TRBJ2-1
v_call: TRBV29-1

cdr3_aa: CATSDRDSGTDTQYF
j_call: TRBJ2-3
v_call: TRBV24-1

cdr3_aa: CASSARQGETQYF
j_call: TRBJ2-5
v_call: TRBV13

cdr3_aa: CAWSVKWGRANEKLFF
j_call: TRBJ1-4
v_call: TRBV30

cdr3_aa: CASQGAYEQYF
j_call: TRBJ2-7
v_call: TRBV12-3/TRBV12-4

cdr3_aa: CASRMTEYNEQFF
j_call: TRBJ2-1
v_call: TRBV7-3

cdr3_aa: CATATTGQANNQPQHF
j_call: TRBJ1-5
v_call: TRBV15

cdr3_aa: CASSWTGSSGNTIYF
j_call: TRBJ1-3
v_call: TRBV9

cdr3_aa: CASSWGQGSEKLFF
j_call: TRBJ1-4
v_call: TRBV28

cdr3_aa: CASSEQGAHGGYTF
j_call: TRBJ1-2
v_call: TRBV6-1

cdr3_aa: CASSLRTGLNEQFF
j_call: TRBJ2-1
v_call: TRBV3-1/TRBV3-2

cdr3_aa: CASSPRTSGTYEQYF
j_call: TRBJ2-7
v_call: TRBV7-8

cdr3_aa: CATQGLAGAYEQYF
j_call: TRBJ2-7
v_call: TRBV10-3

cdr3_aa: CASSSETGFGNTIYF
j_call: TRBJ1-3
v_call: TRBV6-6

cdr3_aa: CASVYSLSGNTIYF
j_call: TRBJ1-3
v_call: TRBV12-5

cdr3_aa: CASSLNGGSSYNEQFF
j_call: TRBJ2-1
v_call: TRBV7-2

cdr3_aa: CASSPREVLYEQYF
j_call: TRBJ2-7
v_call: TRBV19

cdr3_aa: CASSRTGSTEAFF
j_call: TRBJ1-1
v_call: TRBV5-6

cdr3_aa: CASSQEDRGLYEQYF
j_call: TRBJ2-7
v_call: TRBV4-2

cdr3_aa: CASSLGENQPQHF
j_call: TRBJ1-5
v_call: TRBV7-9

cdr3_aa: CATSASGRLNEQFF
j_call: TRBJ2-1
v_call: TRBV24-1

cdr3_aa: CASSREGSDYGYTF
j_call: TRBJ1-2
v_call: TRBV5-1

cdr3_aa: CASTLMTGENTEAFF
j_call: TRBJ1-1
v_call: TRBV5-1

cdr3_aa: CASSLGGTQETQYF
j_call: TRBJ2-5
v_call: TRBV5-4

cdr3_aa: CASSLGGQYTDTQYF
j_call: TRBJ2-3
v_call: TRBV7-3

cdr3_aa: CASSPSGEYEQYF
j_call: TRBJ2-7
v_call: TRBV11-1

cdr3_aa: CSADYGDTQYF
j_call: TRBJ2-3
v_call: TRBV20-1

cdr3_aa: CASSPQGDYYEQYF
j_call: TRBJ2-7
v_call: TRBV3-1/TRBV3-2

cdr3_aa: CASSHGGNTEAFF
j_call: TRBJ1-1
v_call: TRBV7-9

cdr3_aa: CASSRSMSSYNEQFF
j_call: TRBJ2-1
v_call: TRBV18

cdr3_aa: CSASVSYNSPLHF
j_call: TRBJ1-6
v_call: TRBV20-1

cdr3_aa: CASIPPGLAGGPDTQYF
j_call: TRBJ2-3
v_call: TRBV28

cdr3_aa: CASSGTVGETQYF
j_call: TRBJ2-5
v_call: TRBV5-1

cdr3_aa: CASSLLRGGIMGHHTQYF
j_call: TRBJ2-3
v_call: TRBV14

cdr3_aa: CASSFGQVNEKLFF
j_call: TRBJ1-4
v_call: TRBV5-1

cdr3_aa: CASSSERGGRYEQYF
j_call: TRBJ2-7
v_call: TRBV6-2/TRBV6-3

cdr3_aa: CASSPAGGLTGELFF
j_call: TRBJ2-2
v_call: TRBV27

cdr3_aa: CASSQVGLAGVDEQFF
j_call: TRBJ2-1
v_call: TRBV14

cdr3_aa: CASSSGVFQGHTF
j_call: TRBJ1-2
v_call: TRBV7-2

cdr3_aa: CASSDTFASGNTQYF
j_call: TRBJ2-3
v_call: TRBV18

cdr3_aa: CASSPRGGGHNQPQHF
j_call: TRBJ1-5
v_call: TRBV25-1

cdr3_aa: CASSADNGRDTQYF
j_call: TRBJ2-3
v_call: TRBV9

cdr3_aa: CASEREIKNEQFF
j_call: TRBJ2-1
v_call: TRBV2

cdr3_aa: CASSPLAGGRVETQYF
j_call: TRBJ2-5
v_call: TRBV7-2

cdr3_aa: CASSFRGLPYEQYF
j_call: TRBJ2-7
v_call: TRBV28

cdr3_aa: CASSRSTGSWDTIYF
j_call: TRBJ1-3
v_call: TRBV6-5

cdr3_aa: CASSLDRVYGYTF
j_call: TRBJ1-2
v_call: TRBV18